This T cell receptor beta chain was identified in a study of blood T cell repertoires in COVID-19. On the study more broadly: The cDNA or gDNA used as material had been derived from T cells, B-cell-depleted T cells, or PBMCs.

As processed by the authors: The assay estimated nucleated cells by amplifying reference gene primers. TCRdb's copy holds only in-frame clones and misses some; the assay was immunoSEQ multiplex PCR. For V, J and clone size, that table is used; D and trimming come from the DNA. The data contain around 160,000 clones, about 86% of them seen just once; the ten biggest clones take up less than 20%. The V gene's germline CDR1 is GTSNPN and CDR2 SVGIG (reference sequence). The CDR3 has 14 residues. With 5 bases removed from V and 7 bases from J, the gap between germline ends came to 15 bases. The V call is TRBV30, the J call TRBJ1-6, with D uncertain. The clonotype originates from a woman of 80 years or more with acute or convalescent COVID-19. Sequences were obtained from peripheral blood. The CDR3: CAWPKQKGNSPLHF. CDR3 coding DNA: TGTGCCTGGCCTAAACAGAAAGGCAATTCACCCCTCCACTTT.